One and the same sample provided the 15 T cell receptor beta chains below, sequenced in a study of blood T cell dynamics during melanoma immunotherapy (dated by TCRdb to about 2020). The sample's time point label, decoded: week 3, after first cycle of checkpoint inhibitor. The method was the immunoSEQ multiplex PCR assay. TCRdb holds this immuneACCESS table with in-frame rearrangements only. Some clones are missing; in checked studies, unresolved V genes explain under half, and the rest has no known cause. The sample table contains about 11,000 clones; only one count was recorded for 80% of them. 20% to 25% of the sample rests with the top ten. Sequenced material: blood, taken from a patient treated with checkpoint blockade. Every receptor here comes from a human donor with melanoma.

The V gene is TRBV4-1, the J gene TRBJ2-4; weak D call: TRBD1 (5 bases). Germline CDR1 is MGHRA and CDR2 is YSYEKL. The CDR3 runs to 16 residues. V gave up 3 bases and J gave up 2 bases, with 14 bases separating them. The CDR3 DNA follows: TGCGCCAGCAGCCAGAGTTTACAGGCCCCCAAAAACATTCAGTACTTC. Its protein product is CASSQSLQAPKNIQYF.

In its sample, this clone was seen a few times. This chain links TRBV6-5 with TRBJ2-7; 8 positions agree with TRBD1. V was clipped by 6 bases and J by 0 bases; unmatched bases: 1. Germline assignment: CDR1 MNHEY and CDR2 SVGAGI. The CDR3 contains 13 residues. CDR3 nucleotide sequence: TGTGCCAGCAGGGGGACAGGCTCCTACGAGCAGTACGTC. Protein product: CASRGTGSYEQYV.

The chain employs TRBV6-5 and TRBJ2-5; a possible D gene is TRBD2 (6 bases). V gave up 11 bases and J gave up 7 bases, with 17 bases separating them. Germline-derived CDR1 and CDR2 are MNHEY and SVGAGI. CDR3 length: 12 residues. CDR3 protein: CAVYRVGGTQYF. The CDR3 DNA sequence: TGTGCCGTGTATAGGGTGGGGGGGACCCAGTACTTC.

This chain connects TRBV4-2 to TRBJ2-2; TRBD2 might be the D (7 bases). Trimming removed 0 bases at V and 2 bases at J, with 19 bases between. CDR3 length: 19 amino acids. Germline assignment: CDR1 LGHNA and CDR2 YNFKEQ. CDR3 amino acids: CASSQDLGGRRLNTGELFF. The CDR3 region has the DNA TGTGCCAGCAGCCAAGATCTGGGGGGGCGAAGGTTAAACACCGGGGAGCTGTTTTTT.

The chain links TRBV4-3 to TRBJ2-3; tentative D call: TRBD2 (5 bases). V gave up 4 bases and J gave up 0 bases, with 11 bases separating them. Germline V gene lookup returns CDR1 LGHNA and CDR2 YSLEER. The CDR3 extends over 15 amino acids. The CDR3 region is CASSRLATSTDTQYF. The CDR3 bases are TGCGCCAGCAGCCGCTTAGCGACTAGCACAGATACGCAGTATTTT.

This clone was detected a few times. Other DNA sequences in the sample encode the same CDR3. The chain links TRBV6-4 to TRBJ1-1, with TRBD1 as a possible D gene (6 bases). Germline CDR1 and CDR2: MRHNA and SNTAGT. Trimming pared 6 bases from V and 6 bases from J, leaving 8 bases between. The CDR3 spans 11 residues. This CDR3 is CASRQGSEAFF. In nucleotides, the CDR3 is TGTGCCAGCAGACAGGGATCTGAAGCTTTCTTT.

The chain combines TRBV27 with TRBJ2-2; maybe TRBD1 (6 bases). V shed 7 bases and J shed 0 bases, with 15 bases lying between them. The germline CDR1 and CDR2 sequences are MNHEY and SMNVEV (reference sequence). CDR3 size: 16 residues. As DNA, the CDR3 is TGTGCCAGCACCAATAGGAGGACAGCGAACACCGGGGAGCTGTTTTTT. The encoded protein is CASTNRRTANTGELFF.

The chain links TRBV5-1 to TRBJ1-1, with TRBD1 as a possible D gene (5 bases). The CDR3 has 14 amino acids. Germline CDR1 and CDR2: SGHRS and YFSETQ. The V end lost 3 bases, the J end lost 6 bases, and 15 bases lay between the germline ends. CDR3 DNA sequence: TGCGCCAGCAGCTCGGGGGACCCCGCCGCTGAAGCTTTCTTT. It codes for CASSSGDPAAEAFF. Full variable domain (missing parts from reference TRBV5-1 and TRBJ1-1): KAGVTQTPRYLIKTRGQQVTLSCSPISGHRSVSWYQQTPGQGLQFLFEYFSETQRNKGNFPGRFSGRQFSNSRSEMNVSTLELGDSALYLCASSSGDPAAEAFFGQGTRLTVV.

The chain employs TRBV7-2 and TRBJ1-5; 7 positions match TRBD1. The germline V gene has CDR1 SGHTA and CDR2 FQGNSA. The CDR3 is 14 amino acids. The ends lost 5 bases at V and 6 bases at J; junction bases unmatched: 7. CDR3 sequence (DNA): TGTGCCAGCAGCCCCCCAGGGGGGTTTCAGCCCCAGCATTTT. This codes for CASSPPGGFQPQHF.

The CDR3 DNA sequence: TGTGCCAGCAGCCCTGGGGGAGATTTGAATGAGCAGTTCTTC. Translating it yields CASSPGGDLNEQFF. V is TRBV9 and J is TRBJ2-1; D tentatively reads TRBD1 or TRBD2 (5 bases each). The CDR3 length is 14 residues. The germline gives CDR1 SGDLS, CDR2 YYNGEE. V was pared by 4 bases and J by 7 bases, with 15 bases between.

The chain has TRBV7-6 and TRBJ1-1; no reliable D call. The CDR3 covers 12 residues. V lost 5 bases and J lost 3, with 7 bases in between. From germline, CDR1 is SGHVS and CDR2 FNYEAQ. The CDR3 region has the DNA TGTGCCAGCAGCCTCGGATACACTGAAGCTTTCTTT. Its translation is CASSLGYTEAFF.

This clone is categorized as hyperexpanded (1% or more). The V and J genes are TRBV5-6 and TRBJ2-7, with D possibly being TRBD1 (7 bases). Germline loops: CDR1 SGHDT, CDR2 YYEEEE. The CDR3 contains 14 residues. V lost 2 bases and J lost 3, with 12 bases in between. CDR3 amino acids: CASSFGGTDYEQYV. The CDR3 DNA follows: TGTGCCAGCAGCTTTGGAGGGACAGACTACGAGCAGTACGTC.

This clone was seen only a few times. The gene calls are TRBV19 and TRBJ2-1, with TRBD2 matching 13 bases. The germline gives CDR1 LNHDA, CDR2 SQIVND (reference sequence). The ends lost 5 bases at V and 4 bases at J; junction bases unmatched: 5. The CDR3 totals 16 residues. The CDR3 coding sequence is TGTGCCAGTAGTTCTCGGACTAGCGGGGGATACAATGAGCAGTTCTTC. This encodes CASSSRTSGGYNEQFF.

V is TRBV29-1 and J is TRBJ1-2, with TRBD1 matching over 10 bases. V gave up 0 bases and J gave up 5 bases; unmatched junction bases: 9. Germline CDR1 and CDR2: SQVTM and ANQGSEA. The CDR3 runs 16 residues. CDR3 in amino acids: CSVEEAAGTGVYGYTF. DNA for the CDR3: TGCAGCGTTGAAGAAGCGGCGGGGACAGGGGTTTATGGCTACACCTTC.

This chain links TRBV14 with TRBJ2-3; TRBD1 aligns across 7 bases. The CDR3 sequence is 14 residues long. Germline V gene sequence: CDR1 SGHDN, CDR2 FVKESK. Trimming removed 5 bases from V and 3 bases from J; junction bases left unmatched: 5. The CDR3 DNA reads as TGTGCCAGCAGCGAAGGACAGGAGACAGATACGCAGTATTTT. Protein: CASSEGQETDTQYF.